This entry describes one TCR beta chain. No antigen is known for it. The V gene end was trimmed by 5 bases and the J gene end by 0 bases; junction bases not matched to a gene: 8. Germline-derived CDR1 and CDR2 are MDHEN and SYDVKM. The CDR3 extends over 16 amino acids. In the PCR, 60 Vbeta and 13 Jbeta primers were used. The protocol was immunoSEQ multiplex PCR, while the TCRdb copy is restricted to in-frame clones and leaves out a portion. Among roughly 100,000 clones listed, around 76% were seen once. The data were taken from a study of cytomegalovirus exposure and HLA in healthy donors. The study's findings and limits: According to an earlier analysis, most TCR beta V segments yielded productive rearrangements about 87% or about 30% of the time. Trimming of TCR beta V- and J-genes showed a link, identified in a later analysis, to a missense DCLRE1C variant. Analyzed later, association rates of TCRs varied across HLA loci, with DRB1 most and HLA-C fewest.

The sample comprised PBMCs. The TCR was taken from a young woman in good health and CMV-seropositive. The gene calls are TRBV28 and TRBJ2-7; 9 bases match TRBD2. The CDR3 protein is CASSPLPSGISYEQYF. DNA for the CDR3: TGTGCCAGCAGTCCCCTCCCTAGCGGGATCTCCTACGAGCAGTACTTC.